The 2 T cell receptor beta chains given below trace back to one sample, sequenced in a study of response to subunit inactivated influenza vaccine. TCRdb re-called the RT-PCR reads through MiXCR, storing one row per CDR3 protein. The sample has 450,000 to 700,000 distinct CDR3 sequences, less than 15% seen once. The sample consisted of PBMCs from blood, taken approximately 12 days after vaccination. The origin of the receptors is a man aged 50-59 years who received an inactivated influenza vaccine.

This chain connects TRBV28 to TRBJ2-2; D is perhaps TRBD1 (6 bases). The CDR3 runs to 17 residues. V was pared by 6 bases and J by 4 bases, with 21 bases between. Germline V gene lookup returns CDR1 MDHEN and CDR2 SYDVKM. CDR3 nucleotide sequence: TGTGCCAGCAGACTAGGGGAGAGACAGGTCCGCACCGGGGAGCTGTTTTTT. Translating gives CASRLGERQVRTGELFF.

This clonotype showed up many times. This rearrangement joins TRBV12-3 or TRBV12-4 to TRBJ2-5; D ambiguous. This CDR3 contains 13 residues. V was clipped by 5 bases and J by 2 bases, with 9 bases between them. The CDR3 bases are TGTGCCAGCAGTGTCCCGCCTCAAGAGACCCAGTACTTC. The encoded protein is CASSVPPQETQYF.